The rows below give T cell receptor beta chains drawn from one sample of a study of technical replicates of blood from several donors. Data came from immunoSEQ multiplex PCR; TCRdb stores just in-frame clones and leaves some out. The sample includes around 50,000 clones, 94% of them seen just once. The sequenced sample consisted of T cells isolated from PBMCs. The receptors were gathered from a human donor in good health. CDR3s include the opening cysteine and the closing phenylalanine or tryptophan. Fields, in order: J gene, D gene, V gene, clone size, CDR3 DNA, CDR3 protein. A D gene is named only where the DNA matches it firmly. Clone size is given for some rows only: seen once, a few or many times, or a class if the clone is expanded.

>TRBJ2-3|TRBD2|TRBV6-6|.
TGTGCCACCGCCCGGGGGAGGGCAGATACGCAGTATTTT
CATARGRADTQYF
>TRBJ2-5|TRBD2|TRBV28|.
TGTGCCAGCACTCCAGGACTAGCGGGAGAGGAGACCCAGTACTTC
CASTPGLAGEETQYF
>TRBJ1-2|.|TRBV5-1|.
TGCGCCAGCAGCTTGGAACCGCGAAACTATGGCTACACCTTC
CASSLEPRNYGYTF
>TRBJ1-1|.|TRBV9|.
TGTGCCAGCAGCGTAGTCGGGGGGAACACTGAAGCTTTCTTT
CASSVVGGNTEAFF
>TRBJ2-3|.|TRBV28|once
TGTGCCAGCAGCCATGGCCGGGACACCTACACAGATACGCAGTATTTT
CASSHGRDTYTDTQYF
>TRBJ2-7|TRBD2|TRBV7-2|.
TGTGCCAGCAGCTTGACTAGCGGGGTCTACGAGCAGTACTTC
CASSLTSGVYEQYF
>TRBJ1-3|.|TRBV14|.
TGTGCCAGCAGCTACCGTCGCAGGGTGGATGGAAACACCATATATTTT
CASSYRRRVDGNTIYF
>TRBJ2-3|.|TRBV11-2|.
TGTGCCAGCAGCTTAGAAGGGGGGGGCGGTGGAGATACGCAGTATTTT
CASSLEGGGGGDTQYF
>TRBJ1-4|.|TRBV6-5|.
TGTGCCAGCAGTTACACGGGGGAAAAACTGTTTTTT
CASSYTGEKLFF
>TRBJ1-1|TRBD1|TRBV29-1|few
TGCAGCGTTGAAGTGGTAGTCACCGGACAGGGTAACACTGAAGCTTTCTTT
CSVEVVVTGQGNTEAFF
>TRBJ2-1|TRBD2|TRBV6-5|.
TGTGCCAGCAGTTATTTTTTGGCGGGAGGGCCTCAGGAGCAGTTCTTC
CASSYFLAGGPQEQFF
>TRBJ2-2|.|TRBV5-5|once
TGTGCCAGCAGCCCAACCACCCGCGGGTTCGGGGACACCGGGGAGCTGTTTTTT
CASSPTTRGFGDTGELFF
>TRBJ2-1|TRBD2|TRBV10-3|once
TGTGCCACCGAGACTAGCCCTAATGGGGACAATGAGCAGTTCTTC
CATETSPNGDNEQFF
>TRBJ2-7|TRBD1|TRBV6-5|.
TGTGCCAGCAGTTATGACAGGGACTACGAGCAGTACTTC
CASSYDRDYEQYF
>TRBJ2-3|TRBD2|TRBV7-9|.
TGTGCCAGCAGCTTAGGCACTAGCGGAGGCTATAGCACAGATACGCAGTATTTT
CASSLGTSGGYSTDTQYF
>TRBJ1-1|.|TRBV5-6|.
TGTGCCAGCAGCCCCATGTCCAGGGCGCCCAGGAACACTGAAGCTTTCTTT
CASSPMSRAPRNTEAFF
>TRBJ2-2|.|TRBV11-3|.
TGTGCCAGCAGCCTCCAGGCCGGGGAGCTGTTTTTT
CASSLQAGELFF
>TRBJ2-3|.|TRBV20-1|.
TGCAGTGCTATTCGTTTCGATACGCAGTATTTT
CSAIRFDTQYF
>TRBJ2-5|TRBD1|TRBV5-6|.
TGTGCCAGCAGCTTCTTCCTGCGAGGGGGCGAAGAGACCCAGTACTTC
CASSFFLRGGEETQYF
>TRBJ2-2|.|TRBV6-5|.
TGTGCCAGCAGTTACGCGAAGCCCGGGGAGCTGTTTTTT
CASSYAKPGELFF
>TRBJ1-4|.|TRBV7-8|.
TGTGCCAGCAGCTTATACACGGGAGGCGATGAAAAACTGTTTTTT
CASSLYTGGDEKLFF
>TRBJ1-2|.|TRBV29-1|.
TGCAGCGTTGAAGCAGACTACACCTTC
CSVEADYTF
>TRBJ1-2|TRBD1|TRBV9|.
TGTGCCAGCAGCCCAACAGGGGTCCATGGCTACACCTTC
CASSPTGVHGYTF
>TRBJ1-4|TRBD1|TRBV28|.
TGTGCCAGCAGTGCCGGGACAGGGACCGAAAAACTGTTTTTT
CASSAGTGTEKLFF
>TRBJ1-1|.|TRBV15|.
TGTGCCACCAGCCATGACAGAAATTTGGTTGCTTTCTTT
CATSHDRNLVAFF
>TRBJ2-5|TRBD2|TRBV28|.
TGTGCCAGCAGTTTAGCGGGAGTGAGTTGGGAGACCCAGTACTTC
CASSLAGVSWETQYF
>TRBJ2-7|.|TRBV5-1|few
TGCGCCAGCAGCTTGTTGTATAATTCCGGGGCCTACGAGCAGTACTTC
CASSLLYNSGAYEQYF
>TRBJ2-7|.|TRBV5-4|.
TGTGCCAGCAGCTTGGACAGGGCATACTACGAGCAGTACTTC
CASSLDRAYYEQYF
>TRBJ2-5|.|TRBV9|.
TGTGCCAGCAGCCCCCGGACAGCAAACGGAGAGACCCAGTACTTC
CASSPRTANGETQYF
>TRBJ2-3|TRBD2|TRBV5-1|.
TGCGCCAGCCGGGGTAGCGGGAGTGTAAATACGCAGTATTTT
CASRGSGSVNTQYF
>TRBJ1-2|.|TRBV10-3|.
TGTGCCATCAGTGAATCTGGGGAGGATGGCTACACCTTC
CAISESGEDGYTF
>TRBJ2-5|.|TRBV6-6|.
TGTGCCAGCACCTTTTACAGGGGAGGCGGGGAGACCCAGTACTTC
CASTFYRGGGETQYF
>TRBJ2-3|.|TRBV29-1|once
TGCAGCGTTGAACCTAGCTATATCGCAGATACGCAGTATTTT
CSVEPSYIADTQYF
>TRBJ1-1|.|TRBV7-9|.
TGTGCCAGCAGTTTCAATGGTAGGGGTATTTTAGTCACTGAAGCTTTCTTT
CASSFNGRGILVTEAFF
>TRBJ2-1|.|TRBV11-3|.
TGTGCCAGCAGCCCACTCGGGACTTCATACAATGAGCAGTTCTTC
CASSPLGTSYNEQFF
>TRBJ1-5|TRBD1|TRBV19|.
TGTGCCAGCTCGCGGGACAGGGGATATAGCAATCAGCCCCAGCATTTT
CASSRDRGYSNQPQHF
>TRBJ2-7|.|TRBV5-1|.
TGCGCCAGCAGCCCAGACTTAAGCTCCTACGAGCAGTACTTC
CASSPDLSSYEQYF